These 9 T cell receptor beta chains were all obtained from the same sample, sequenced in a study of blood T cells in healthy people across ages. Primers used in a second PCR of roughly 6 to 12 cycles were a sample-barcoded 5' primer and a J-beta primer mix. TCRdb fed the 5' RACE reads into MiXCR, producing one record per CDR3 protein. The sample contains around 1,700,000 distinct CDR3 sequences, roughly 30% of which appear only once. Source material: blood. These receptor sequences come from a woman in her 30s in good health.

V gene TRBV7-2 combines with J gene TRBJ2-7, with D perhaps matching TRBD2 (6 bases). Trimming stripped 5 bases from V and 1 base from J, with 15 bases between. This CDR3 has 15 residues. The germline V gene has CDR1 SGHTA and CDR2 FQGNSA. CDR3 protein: CASSLEGRRSYEQYF. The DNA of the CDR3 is TGTGCCAGCAGCCTGGAGGGTCGGAGGTCCTACGAGCAGTACTTC.

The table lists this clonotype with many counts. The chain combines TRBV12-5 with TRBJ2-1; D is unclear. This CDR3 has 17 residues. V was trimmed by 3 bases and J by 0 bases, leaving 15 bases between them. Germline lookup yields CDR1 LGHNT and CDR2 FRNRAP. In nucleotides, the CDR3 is TGTGCTAGTGGTTTCTTCCCCACAGAAATCTCCTACAATGAGCAGTTCTTC. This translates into CASGFFPTEISYNEQFF.

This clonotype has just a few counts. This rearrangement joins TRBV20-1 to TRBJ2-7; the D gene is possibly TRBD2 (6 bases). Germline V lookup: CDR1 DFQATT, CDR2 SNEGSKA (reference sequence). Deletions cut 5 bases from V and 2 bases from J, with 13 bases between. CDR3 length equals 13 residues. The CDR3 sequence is CSAAGLGPYEQYF. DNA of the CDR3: TGCAGTGCTGCGGGACTGGGCCCCTACGAGCAGTACTTC.

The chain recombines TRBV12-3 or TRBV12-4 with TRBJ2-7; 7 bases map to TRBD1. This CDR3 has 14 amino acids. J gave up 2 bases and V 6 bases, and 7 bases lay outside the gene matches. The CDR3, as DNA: TGTGCCAGCAGCCCCGGACAGGACCCCTACGAGCAGTACTTC. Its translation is CASSPGQDPYEQYF.

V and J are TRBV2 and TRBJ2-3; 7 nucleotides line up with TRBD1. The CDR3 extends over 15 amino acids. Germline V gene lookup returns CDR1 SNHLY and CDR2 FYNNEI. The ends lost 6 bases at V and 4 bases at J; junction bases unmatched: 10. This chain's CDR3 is CASRNRQGIPDTQYF. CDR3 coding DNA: TGTGCCAGCAGGAACCGACAGGGAATCCCAGATACGCAGTATTTT.

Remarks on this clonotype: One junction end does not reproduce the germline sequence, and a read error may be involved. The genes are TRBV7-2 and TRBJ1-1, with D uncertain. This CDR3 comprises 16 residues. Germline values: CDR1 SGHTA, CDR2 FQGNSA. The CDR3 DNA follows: TGTGTCAGCAGCCCACAGCCGGGAATTATGAACACTGAAGCTTTCTTT. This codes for CVSSPQPGIMNTEAFF. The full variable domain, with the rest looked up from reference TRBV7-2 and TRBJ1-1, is GAGVSQSPSNKVTEKGKDVELRCDPISGHTALYWYRQSLGQGLEFLIYFQGNSAPDKSGLPSDRFSAERTGGSVSTLTIQRTQQEDSAVYLCVSSPQPGIMNTEAFFGQGTRLTVV.

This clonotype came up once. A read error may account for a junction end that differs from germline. The CDR3 reads CSTSRTGGSYEQYF. As DNA, the CDR3 is TGCAGTACTAGTCGGACTGGGGGATCCTACGAGCAGTACTTC. The V call is TRBV20-1, the J call TRBJ2-7, with D perhaps matching TRBD1 or TRBD2 (5 bases each). The CDR3 covers 14 residues. The germline V gene encodes CDR1 DFQATT and CDR2 SNEGSKA (reference sequence).

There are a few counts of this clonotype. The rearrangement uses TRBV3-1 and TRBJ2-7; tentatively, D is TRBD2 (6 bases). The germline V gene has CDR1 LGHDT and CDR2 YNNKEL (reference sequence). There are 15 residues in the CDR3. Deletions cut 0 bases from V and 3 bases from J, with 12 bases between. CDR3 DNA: TGTGCCAGCAGCCAAGATCCGATGGAGGGCTACGAGCAGTACTTC. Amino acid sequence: CASSQDPMEGYEQYF.

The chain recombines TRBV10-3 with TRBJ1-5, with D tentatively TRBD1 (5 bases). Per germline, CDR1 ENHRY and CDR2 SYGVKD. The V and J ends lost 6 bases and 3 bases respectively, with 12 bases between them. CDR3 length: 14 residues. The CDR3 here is CAISGGDTNQPQHF. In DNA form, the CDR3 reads TGTGCCATCAGCGGGGGAGACACCAATCAGCCCCAGCATTTT.